The clone carrying this T cell receptor beta chain was found a few times. Its ends do not fully match the called genes, so a read error is possible. In building TCR beta libraries, iRepertoire HTBI primers were used together with Arm-PCR of CDR3 regions. TCRdb reprocessed the multiplex PCR reads with MiXCR, giving one entry per CDR3 protein. The sample lists roughly 530,000 distinct CDR3 sequences; roughly 16% were seen once. The sample belongs to a study of regulatory T cells in long-lasting Graves disease. Indicated time point: newly diagnosed GD, antithyroid drugs for less than 3 months. There was RNA extracted from PBMCs, and the TCR library was made from it. The CDR3 length is 15 residues. Germline-derived CDR1 and CDR2 are MNHGY and SVAAGI. This sample was also put to use in a study of T cells in Graves' hyperthyroidism and ophthalmopathy. That paper adds: Most clonotypes expanded in the thyroid (above 0.001) were also present in blood. Median prediction lead before ophthalmopathy onset was around 6.9 months with the model.

The gene calls are TRBV6-9 and TRBJ1-1; 7 bases are shared with TRBD1. The starting material was peripheral blood mononuclear cells (PBMCs), obtained at new diagnosis, from a patient treated with antithyroid drugs. The receptor's source is a middle-aged woman with Graves disease. CDR3 in amino acids: CASSEYQTGSTEAFF. The CDR3 DNA reads TGCGCCAGCAGTGAGTACCAGACAGGGAGCACTGAAGCTTTCTTT.